This TCR beta chain is from a study of OX40 agonist ivuxolimab in advanced cancers. Study observations and caveats: At doses 0.1 to 3.0 mg/kg, CD4+ and CD8+ clones expanded. Expanded peripheral T-cell antigen specificity went undetermined.

The CDR3 is 14 residues long. V lost 5 bases, J lost 5 bases, and 6 bases stayed unmatched. CDR1 and CDR2 (germline): MGHRA, YSYEKL. For this clone: Its antigen is as yet unknown.

Sampling times: baseline, cycle 4 day 1, cycle 7 day 1. Sequencing used immunoSEQ multiplex PCR; TCRdb keeps in-frame clones, though not all of them. The table records about 56,000 clones, 65% to 90% of them present only once. This chain links TRBV4-1 with TRBJ1-5; 7 nucleotides line up with TRBD1. The TCR comes from an adult with an advanced solid tumor such as melanoma, head and neck, liver or kidney cancer. Source: CD4+ or CD8+ T cells sorted from blood, taken in a trial of the OX40 agonist ivuxolimab. CDR3 in amino acids: CASSYHRGDQPQHF. The CDR3 region has the DNA TGCGCCAGCAGCTACCACAGGGGCGATCAGCCCCAGCATTTT.